The entry below describes one T cell receptor beta chain. The antigen remains undetermined. The sample originates from a study of T cell responses to AZD1222 COVID-19 vaccine. Germline V gene data show CDR1 as LNHDA and CDR2 as SQIVND (reference sequence). This CDR3 is 17 amino acids long. V shed 1 base and J shed 4 bases, with 19 bases lying between them. Assay: immunoSEQ multiplex PCR; the TCRdb copy retains only in-frame clones and omits some. This sample yields 130,000 or so clones, of which 90% are seen a single time; about 7% belongs to the top ten. Study conclusions and caveats: Spike-specific TCR depth and breadth grew after two AZD1222 doses. Distributed over spike, vaccine-associated CD4 TCRs predominated at 160-218 and 743-854. Regions left unmutated in variants are reportedly the target of nearly half of spike-specific TCRs. The donors showed a predominance of white British ancestry and of females, with possible underestimation of clonal diversity.

The genes are TRBV19 and TRBJ1-2; unclear D gene. This receptor was obtained from an adult in good health. Sequencing was performed on peripheral blood, taken on day 0 of AZD1222 vaccination. The CDR3 DNA sequence: TGTGCCAGTAGTATAGCGGGAGACACGGCCGAGACCTATGGCTACACCTTC. It encodes CASSIAGDTAETYGYTF.